This T cell receptor beta chain emerged from a study of blood T cells in healthy people across ages. From germline, CDR1 is SGHTA and CDR2 FQGNSA. The V end was cut by 2 bases, the J end by 10 bases, with 11 bases between. This CDR3 comprises 12 residues. A second PCR, run for about 7 to 11 cycles, used a sample-barcoded 5' primer plus a J-beta primer mix. TCRdb analysed the 5' RACE reads with MiXCR anew, one entry per CDR3 protein. The sample holds 1.8 million or so distinct CDR3 sequences, about two fifths seen once. Each sample yielded at least 6 micrograms of PBMC total RNA. Overall study findings and caveats: Age advanced and TCR beta diversity per million T cells fell, roughly linearly. Higher diversity and more naive CD4+ cells were features of long-lived donors, compared to aged donors.

Of note for this clonotype: The antigen remains unidentified.

The TCR was taken from a human donor in good health. The chain is built from TRBV7-2 and TRBJ1-1; no clear D. What was sequenced was blood. DNA for the CDR3: TGTGCCAGCAGCTTATGGGGTGGTTCAGCTTTCTTT. As protein: CASSLWGGSAFF. Combining the CDR3 with reference TRBV7-2 and TRBJ1-1 gives the whole variable domain GAGVSQSPSNKVTEKGKDVELRCDPISGHTALYWYRQSLGQGLEFLIYFQGNSAPDKSGLPSDRFSAERTGGSVSTLTIQRTQQEDSAVYLCASSLWGGSAFFGQGTRLTVV.